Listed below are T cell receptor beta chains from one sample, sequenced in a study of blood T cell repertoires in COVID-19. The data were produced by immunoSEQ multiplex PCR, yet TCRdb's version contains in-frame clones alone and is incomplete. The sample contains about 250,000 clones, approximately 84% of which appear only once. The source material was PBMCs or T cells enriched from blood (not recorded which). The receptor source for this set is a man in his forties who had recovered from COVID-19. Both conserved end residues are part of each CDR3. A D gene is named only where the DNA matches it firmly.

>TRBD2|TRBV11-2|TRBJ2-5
TGTGCCAGCAGCTCAATTCTAGGGCGGGAGGGAAAGACCCAGTACTTC
CASSSILGREGKTQYF
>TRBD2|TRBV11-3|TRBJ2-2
TGTGCCAGCAGCTTCCAAGCGGGGGGGCCCGGCGGGGAGCTGTTTTTT
CASSFQAGGPGGELFF
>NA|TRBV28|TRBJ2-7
TGTGCCAGCAGCACAACCTACGAGCAGTACTTC
CASSTTYEQYF
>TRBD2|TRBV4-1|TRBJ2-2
TGCGCCAGCAGCCCTCGTCTGTCGGGGGGCACCGGGGAGCTGTTTTTT
CASSPRLSGGTGELFF
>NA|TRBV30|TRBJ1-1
TGTGCCTGGAGTGGCGGGGACCAGAACACTGAAGCTTTCTTT
CAWSGGDQNTEAFF
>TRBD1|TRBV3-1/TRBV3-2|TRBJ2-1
TGTGCCAGCAGCCAAGTCCCACAGGGGGCCCACAATGAGCAGTTCTTC
CASSQVPQGAHNEQFF
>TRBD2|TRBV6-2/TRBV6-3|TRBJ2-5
TGTGCCAGCAGTAGAGCCGCGGGGGGAGAGACCCAGTACTTC
CASSRAAGGETQYF
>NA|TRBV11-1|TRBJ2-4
TGTGCCAGCACCCTAGCCCCCGGAAACATTCAGTACTTC
CASTLAPGNIQYF
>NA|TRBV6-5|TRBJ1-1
TGTGCCAGCAGGGGAGGACTGCAGAACACTGAAGCTTTCTTT
CASRGGLQNTEAFF
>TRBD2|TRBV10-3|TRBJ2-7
TGTGCCATCAGTGAGTCGATATATCGCGGGAGCTCCTACGAGCAGTACTTC
CAISESIYRGSSYEQYF
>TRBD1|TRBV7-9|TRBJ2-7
TGTGCCAGCAGCGGACAGGGGGCAAGGATCTCCTACGAGCAGTACTTC
CASSGQGARISYEQYF
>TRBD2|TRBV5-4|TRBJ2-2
TGTGCCAGCAGCTTGTCCAGCGGGGGCACCGGGGAGCTGTTTTTT
CASSLSSGGTGELFF
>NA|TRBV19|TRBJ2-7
TGTGCCAGTAGTCCTTACTGGGGGGAATACGAGCAGTACTTC
CASSPYWGEYEQYF